The count of the clone carrying this T cell receptor beta chain is one. What it binds is not known. This record comes from a study of post-analysis software for immune sequencing data. In the study overall: The courses of disease that were included comprised relapsing-remitting, secondary progressive and progressive-relapsing multiple sclerosis. The study, taken as a whole, reports: When the samples were clustered directly with F measure, those that had been prepared in the same batch showed strong co-clustering. Elevated frequency relative to controls characterized four or five TRBV segments in patients, TRBV5-6, TRBV5-1 and TRBV20-1 among them. Compared against controls, patients with multiple sclerosis displayed significantly lower normalized Chao1 diversity.

TCR beta libraries were prepared from cDNA with unique molecular identifiers. T cells numbering roughly 0.85 to 11 million gave rise to a few hundred thousand cDNA molecules. Each CDR3 protein is one row after TCRdb ran MiXCR on the PCR reads. The sample comprises fewer than 600,000 distinct CDR3 sequences, over 35% of which are singletons, and 12% rests with the top ten. CDR3 length: 16 residues. Per germline, CDR1 SGDLS and CDR2 YYNGEE. The V and J ends lost 0 bases and 10 bases, in that order; junction bases with no gene match: 13. V gene TRBV9 combines with J gene TRBJ2-1, with 7 positions matching TRBD1. This TCR derives from a girl aged 10-17 years with multiple sclerosis. The sequenced sample consisted of blood. The CDR3 nucleotides are TGTGCCAGCAGCGTAGGAGGGACAGCTACCCCCTACGAGCAGTTCTTC. Protein product: CASSVGGTATPYEQFF.